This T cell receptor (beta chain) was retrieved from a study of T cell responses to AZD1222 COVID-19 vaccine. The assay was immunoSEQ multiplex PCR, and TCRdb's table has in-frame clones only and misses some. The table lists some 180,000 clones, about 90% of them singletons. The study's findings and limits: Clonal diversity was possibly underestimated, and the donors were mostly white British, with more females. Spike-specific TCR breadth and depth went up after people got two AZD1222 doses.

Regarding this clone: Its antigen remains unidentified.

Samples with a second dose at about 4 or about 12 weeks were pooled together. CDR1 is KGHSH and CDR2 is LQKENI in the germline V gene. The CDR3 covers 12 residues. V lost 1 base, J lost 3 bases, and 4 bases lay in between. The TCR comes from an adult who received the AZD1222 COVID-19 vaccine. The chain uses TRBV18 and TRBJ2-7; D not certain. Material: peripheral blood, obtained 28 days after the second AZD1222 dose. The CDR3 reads CASSPRVYEQYF. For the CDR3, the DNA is TGTGCCAGCTCACCACGCGTCTACGAGCAGTACTTC.